This T cell receptor beta chain came from a study of graft-versus-host responses after intestinal transplantation. Sequencing used immunoSEQ multiplex PCR; TCRdb keeps in-frame clones, though not all of them. The table shows over 100,000 clones, with roughly 96% occurring only once. Losses at the gene ends were 8 bases for V and 3 bases for J; bases not matched to a gene: 3. The CDR3 contains 13 residues. Germline assignment: CDR1 MNHNS and CDR2 SASEGT. A note on this clone: Its cognate antigen is unknown.

Sequencing was performed on unstimulated CD8+ T cells sorted from spleen or lymph node cells, taken before intestinal transplant. J is TRBJ2-1 and V is TRBV6-1; 8 nucleotides align to TRBD1. The clonotype comes from a human donor who received an intestinal transplant. CDR3 sequence reads: CASSGGFYNEQFF. Here the CDR3 DNA reads TGTGCCAGCTCAGGGGGCTTCTACAATGAGCAGTTCTTC.